This T cell receptor beta chain appears in the sequencing data of a study of shared clonotypes between healthy human individuals. General study findings and limits: It was only blood that was sampled, and tissue repertoires likely differ.

There were no recent acute infections or vaccinations among the donors, who were healthy HIV-negative adults. Notes on this clone: The antigen is unknown.

Germline V gene sequence: CDR1 LNHDA, CDR2 SQIVND (reference sequence). The J segment lost 3 bases and the V segment lost 6 bases, leaving 8 bases of the junction unmatched. The length of the CDR3 is 15 residues. Assay: immunoSEQ multiplex PCR; the TCRdb copy retains only in-frame clones and omits some. The data show hundreds of thousands of clones, roughly 72% seen once. Material: PBMCs. V is TRBV19 and J is TRBJ2-1, with 7 bases identical to TRBD1. The clonotype comes from a woman in her thirties or forties in good health. Some clones in this sample may be carry-over from other donors' samples. The CDR3 here is CASSTDREYYNEQFF. CDR3 nucleotides: TGTGCCAGTAGCACTGACAGGGAGTACTACAATGAGCAGTTCTTC. Complete variable domain (other parts from reference TRBV19 and TRBJ2-1): DGGITQSPKYLFRKEGQNVTLSCEQNLNHDAMYWYRQDPGQGLRLIYYSQIVNDFQKGDIAEGYSVSREKKESFPLTVTSAQKNPTAFYLCASSTDREYYNEQFFGPGTRLTVL.